The entry that follows covers one T cell receptor beta chain sequence. Antigen specificity is unknown. This sample stems from a study of Ad26.COV2.S vaccination and SARS-CoV-2 variants. About the study: Among those in the COV1001 Ad26.COV2.S trial arm was the donor.

Sequencing used immunoSEQ multiplex PCR; TCRdb keeps in-frame clones, though not all of them. This table has a few hundred thousand clones, around four fifths appearing once. Findings and limits, study-wide: Vaccinated and placebo-treated recipients had similar non-spike TCR breadth. After vaccination, reports described spike-specific CD8+ and CD4+ T cell responses as showing substantial breadth.

Treatment in this sample: some 20 received Ad26.COV2.S at low or high dose, single or two shots; a few received placebo; per-sample allocation not given. Sampling was performed 63 days after the first vaccine or placebo injection. Germline CDR1 is SGHAT and CDR2 is FQNNGV. The CDR3 loop spans 15 amino acids. V dropped 2 bases and J dropped 5 bases, with 14 bases sitting between them. This rearrangement joins TRBV11-2 to TRBJ2-3; perhaps TRBD2 as D (6 bases). The receptor was derived from a person aged 18 to 59 who received the Ad26.COV2.S COVID-19 vaccine or a placebo. The sequences come from peripheral blood, collected in a trial of Ad26.COV2.S vaccine versus placebo. The CDR3 protein is CASSLWRGSGDTQYF. DNA for the CDR3: TGTGCCAGCAGCTTATGGAGGGGCTCAGGAGATACGCAGTATTTT.